These 5 T cell receptor beta chains were sequenced from one sample in a study of blood T cell repertoires in COVID-19. Generated by immunoSEQ multiplex PCR, the TCRdb table keeps only in-frame clones and is missing some. The sample has about 120,000 clones, around 85% seen once. Input material: peripheral blood. Every receptor here comes from a man aged 65 to 79 who had recovered from COVID-19.

The chain is built from TRBV5-1 and TRBJ2-7; 8 bases line up with TRBD1. The germline V gene encodes CDR1 SGHRS and CDR2 YFSETQ. V shed 1 base and J 6 bases; nucleotides not matched to a gene: 12. The CDR3 spans 16 residues. The CDR3 sequence is CASSLWGDRGPAEQYF. The CDR3 DNA reads as TGCGCCAGCAGCTTGTGGGGCGACAGGGGCCCTGCCGAGCAGTACTTC.

This CDR3 is CASSLDRGITDTQYF. In DNA form, the CDR3 reads TGTGCCAGCAGCCTGGACAGGGGGATAACAGATACGCAGTATTTT. The chain couples TRBV14 to TRBJ2-3, with TRBD1 identical over 10 bases. The CDR3 covers 15 residues. The J segment lost 3 bases and the V segment lost 4 bases, leaving 4 bases of the junction unmatched. Per the germline V gene, CDR1 is SGHDN and CDR2 is FVKESK.

J is TRBJ1-6 and V is TRBV3-1 (or the pseudogene TRBV3-2); 7 nucleotides line up with TRBD1. This CDR3 has 14 residues. The germline gives CDR1 LGHDT, CDR2 YNNKEL (reference sequence). V trimming: 4 bases; J trimming: 7 bases; junction bases outside the gene matches: 4. In DNA, the CDR3 is TGTGCCAGCAGCCTCGGACAGGTCAATTCACCCCTCCACTTT. Translation gives CASSLGQVNSPLHF.

This clone was found a few times. The rearrangement uses TRBV5-6 and TRBJ1-1; D may be TRBD1 (6 bases). V lost 4 bases, J lost 1 base, and 11 bases lay in between. This CDR3 is 14 amino acids long. CDR1 is SGHDT, CDR2 YYEEEE, per germline. For the CDR3, the DNA is TGTGCCAGCAGCATTACAGGGCGGAACACTGAAGCTTTCTTT. Translated, it gives CASSITGRNTEAFF.

The gene calls are TRBV21-1 and TRBJ2-3; the listed D gene, TRBD1, was not tested against the DNA. TRBV21-1 is labeled a pseudogene. This CDR3 comprises 16 residues. The CDR3 coding sequence is TGTGCCAGCAGCTGGCCCCGAATTACGTACACAGATACGCAGTATTTT. Residues: CASSWPRITYTDTQYF.